These 25 T cell receptor beta chains share one sample of origin, sequenced in a study of T cells in Graves' hyperthyroidism and ophthalmopathy. TCR beta CDR3 regions were amplified from RNA. First-round RT-PCR targeting the TCR CDR3 was performed with the HTBI primer set. TCRdb reprocessed the multiplex PCR reads with MiXCR, giving one entry per CDR3 protein. In the table there are fewer than 600,000 distinct CDR3 sequences, around 15% of which are singletons. The sample comprised blood. The source of these receptors is a woman between 18 and 29 years old with Graves' hyperthyroidism.

This clonotype was seen many times. This sequence joins TRBV20-1 and TRBJ2-1, with D possibly being TRBD1 or TRBD2 (7 bases each). Germline lookup yields CDR1 DFQATT and CDR2 SNEGSKA (reference sequence). The CDR3 totals 19 residues. V lost 0 bases to trimming and J lost 3 bases, with 24 bases between them. This CDR3 reads CSAREATGEAGAGYNEQFF. Written as DNA, the CDR3 is TGCAGTGCTAGAGAGGCAACAGGGGAGGCGGGAGCGGGCTACAATGAGCAGTTCTTC.

This clonotype was counted ten times or more. V usage is TRBV27 and J usage is TRBJ1-4; unclear D gene. This CDR3 spans 13 amino acids. CDR1 MNHEY and CDR2 SMNVEV come from the germline V gene (reference sequence). Trimming left V 3 bases short and J 7 bases short, with 9 bases between. CDR3 sequence: CASSFGRSEKLFF. In nucleotides, the CDR3 is TGTGCCAGCAGTTTTGGTCGGAGTGAAAAACTGTTTTTT.

This clonotype has ten or more counts. The chain combines TRBV7-2 with TRBJ1-1, with D unresolved. The V and J ends lost 1 base and 8 bases respectively, with 11 bases between them. Germline lookup yields CDR1 SGHTA and CDR2 FQGNSA. The CDR3 contains 13 residues. CDR3 region: CASSLELFREAFF. For the CDR3, the DNA is TGTGCCAGCAGCTTAGAGCTCTTTAGAGAAGCTTTCTTT.

The chain couples TRBV29-1 to TRBJ1-2; possibly TRBD1 for D (5 bases). Germline V gene lookup returns CDR1 SQVTM and CDR2 ANQGSEA. V gave up 7 bases and J gave up 7 bases, with 16 bases separating them. This CDR3 is built from 12 residues. CDR3 region: CSAPQGQGGYTF. In nucleotides, the CDR3 is TGCAGCGCCCCCCAGGGTCAGGGTGGCTACACCTTC. The entire variable domain, with the rest obtained from reference TRBV29-1 and TRBJ1-2, is as follows: SAVISQKPSRDICQRGTSLTIQCQVDSQVTMMFWYRQQPGQSLTLIATANQGSEATYESGFVIDKFPISRPNLTFSTLTVSNMSPEDSSIYLCSAPQGQGGYTFGSGTRLTVV.

This clonotype occurred a few times. V is TRBV25-1 and J is TRBJ1-2; weak D call: TRBD1 (5 bases). CDR1 MGHDK and CDR2 SYGVNS come from the germline V gene. V lost 1 base, J lost 6 bases, and 15 bases lay in between. The CDR3 covers 15 residues. The CDR3 spells CASSEWDGHFDGYTF. As DNA, the CDR3 is TGTGCCAGCAGTGAATGGGATGGACACTTCGATGGCTACACCTTC.

The chain combines TRBV30 with TRBJ2-5; D call uncertain. CDR1 GTSNPN and CDR2 SVGIG come from the germline V gene (reference sequence). Trimming removed 4 bases from V and 4 bases from J, with 7 bases in between. The CDR3 is made up of 11 amino acids. The CDR3, as DNA: TGTGCCTGGAAGTCTGCAGAGACCCAGTACTTC. The encoded protein is CAWKSAETQYF.

The chain carries TRBV11-2 and TRBJ1-6, with TRBD1 as a possible D gene (6 bases). Germline lookup yields CDR1 SGHAT and CDR2 FQNNGV. V lost 6 bases, J lost 13 bases, and 16 bases lay in between. The CDR3 covers 13 residues. The CDR3 DNA sequence: TGTGCCAGCAGAATATCAGGGGTGGCGCCCCTCCACTTT. Residues: CASRISGVAPLHF. Drawing the rest from reference TRBV11-2 and TRBJ1-6, the complete variable domain is EAGVAQSPRYKIIEKRQSVAFWCNPISGHATLYWYQQILGQGPKLLIQFQNNGVVDDSQLPKDRFSAERLKGVDSTLKIQPAKLEDSAVYLCASRISGVAPLHFGNGTRLTVT.

V is TRBV30 and J is TRBJ2-1; the D gene is possibly TRBD2 (6 bases). Germline V gene data show CDR1 as GTSNPN and CDR2 as SVGIG (reference sequence). The V end lost 2 bases, the J end lost 9 bases, and 11 bases lay between the germline ends. The CDR3 sequence is 12 residues long. CDR3 bases: TGTGCCTGGAGTCCAGGGACTCCTGAGCAGTTCTTC. Residues: CAWSPGTPEQFF. The full variable domain, in which reference TRBV30 and TRBJ2-1 provide the parts outside the CDR3, is SQTIHQWPATLVQPVGSPLSLECTVEGTSNPNLYWYRQAAGRGLQLLFYSVGIGQISSEVPQNLSASRPQDRQFILSSKKLLLSDSGFYLCAWSPGTPEQFFGPGTRLTVL.

This chain uses TRBV2 with TRBJ1-5, with 7 bases lining up with TRBD1. Germline V gene sequence: CDR1 SNHLY, CDR2 FYNNEI. The CDR3 has 14 residues. V lost 4 bases to trimming and J lost 6 bases; unmatched junction nucleotides: 6. The CDR3 region is CASSATGEVQPQHF. The CDR3, as DNA: TGTGCCAGCAGTGCTACAGGGGAGGTTCAGCCCCAGCATTTT.

This clonotype was seen ten or more times. This chain links TRBV19 with TRBJ1-5; D is perhaps TRBD1 (6 bases). CDR3 length equals 14 residues. Germline loops: CDR1 LNHDA, CDR2 SQIVND (reference sequence). V gave up 5 bases and J gave up 4 bases, with 12 bases separating them. The CDR3 DNA is TGTGCCAGTAGTGCGACAGGCTCAAATCAGCCCCAGCATTTT. Residues: CASSATGSNQPQHF.

The gene calls are TRBV6-2 or TRBV6-3 and TRBJ1-5; TRBD1 aligns across 9 bases. Unmatched junction bases numbered 14, after V lost 5 bases and J lost 15 bases. CDR1 and CDR2 from the germline V gene are MNHEY and SVGEGT. The CDR3 is made up of 14 amino acids. The CDR3, as DNA: TGTGCCAGCAGTACGAGGGGGACAGGGCTCGATCGGCATTTT. It encodes CASSTRGTGLDRHF.

This clonotype appeared many times. The chain has TRBV10-3 and TRBJ2-4, with D perhaps matching TRBD1 (5 bases). The CDR3 has 15 residues. Trimming removed 0 bases at V and 6 bases at J, with 12 bases between. Germline V gives CDR1 ENHRY, CDR2 SYGVKD. The CDR3 loop is CAISESGRGANIQYF. CDR3 DNA sequence: TGTGCCATCAGTGAGTCTGGAAGGGGCGCAAACATTCAGTACTTC.

This clonotype showed up many times. This chain uses TRBV2 with TRBJ1-2; 8 bases are a match to TRBD1. V gave up 4 bases and J gave up 4 bases; unmatched junction bases: 5. Germline CDR1 is SNHLY and CDR2 is FYNNEI. The CDR3 consists of 14 residues. CDR3 DNA: TGTGCCAGCAGTGTCACAGGGGGTGCCTATGGCTACACCTTC. As protein: CASSVTGGAYGYTF.

This clonotype has a count of ten or more. CDR3 bases: TGTGCCAGCACCCCGGGGGGGGATGAGCAGTTCTTC. It translates to CASTPGGDEQFF. This chain connects TRBV12-3 or TRBV12-4 to TRBJ2-1; 8 bases fit TRBD2. The CDR3 covers 12 residues. The J segment lost 8 bases and the V segment lost 7 bases, leaving 4 bases of the junction unmatched.

Many counts were recorded for this clonotype. CDR3 DNA sequence: TGTGCCAGCAGCTTAGGTGCGGGATACGAGCAGTACGTC. Translating gives CASSLGAGYEQYV. The chain recombines TRBV13 with TRBJ2-7; D perhaps matches TRBD2 (6 bases). There are 13 residues in the CDR3. V gave up 0 bases and J gave up 4 bases, with 7 bases separating them. CDR1 and CDR2 from the germline V gene are PRHDT and FYEKMQ (reference sequence).

This clonotype was counted ten times or more. J is TRBJ2-5 and V is TRBV6-1; a weak D match, TRBD1 (5 bases). V lost 6 bases and J lost 5, with 16 bases in between. The germline CDR1 and CDR2 sequences are MNHNS and SASEGT. The CDR3 spans 14 residues. In DNA form, the CDR3 reads TGTGCCAGCAGCACCCCTAGGGGTGGGGAGACCCAGTACTTC. The encoded protein is CASSTPRGGETQYF.

The chain uses TRBV6-2 or TRBV6-3 and TRBJ2-7; no firm D call. The CDR3 covers 13 residues. V lost 0 bases and J 4 bases, leaving 7 bases between the germline ends. Per the germline V gene, CDR1 is MNHEY and CDR2 is SVGEGT. Here the CDR3 reads CASSYSRNYEQYF. The CDR3 nucleotides are TGTGCCAGCAGTTACTCCAGGAATTACGAGCAGTACTTC.

This clonotype has more than one count but fewer than ten. J is TRBJ1-5 and V is TRBV6-1, with D uncertain. The CDR3 covers 13 residues. The V gene's germline CDR1 is MNHNS and CDR2 SASEGT. The germline V and J ends were trimmed by 6 bases and 5 bases, with 11 bases remaining between them. CDR3 amino acids: CASRGNGYQPQHF. CDR3 sequence (DNA): TGTGCCAGCAGGGGAAACGGTTATCAGCCCCAGCATTTT.

This clonotype was seen repeatedly, ten times or more. The chain uses TRBV11-3 and TRBJ1-1, with D possibly matching TRBD1 (5 bases). CDR1 is SGHNT and CDR2 is YENEEA in the germline V gene. CDR3 length: 16 residues. Trimming removed 1 base at V and 1 base at J, with 13 bases between. CDR3 DNA sequence: TGTGCCAGCAGCTTAGCCGCAGGGCTAGGGAACACTGAAGCTTTCTTT. The encoded protein is CASSLAAGLGNTEAFF.

This clonotype was detected only a few times. The J gene is TRBJ2-7, the V gene TRBV7-9; D is uncertain. V was cut by 3 bases and J by 1 base, with 13 bases left in between. This CDR3 has 15 amino acids. Germline V gene lookup returns CDR1 SEHNR and CDR2 FQNEAQ (reference sequence). CDR3 sequence reads: CASSLVQRLSYEQYF. CDR3 nucleotides: TGTGCCAGCAGCTTGGTACAGCGATTGTCCTACGAGCAGTACTTC.

Ten or more counts support this clonotype. The genes are TRBV6-2 or TRBV6-3 and TRBJ2-7; TRBD1 or TRBD2 may be the D gene (5 bases each). This CDR3 spans 15 amino acids. Trimming cost V 6 bases and J 2 bases, with 17 bases left between them. Germline V gene sequence: CDR1 MNHEY, CDR2 SVGEGT. The CDR3, as DNA: TGTGCCAGCAGCCGCCGGGACCGCCGAACCTACGAGCAGTACGTC. As protein: CASSRRDRRTYEQYV.

This clonotype was recorded at least ten times. The chain employs TRBV6-1 and TRBJ2-1; TRBD1 agrees at 10 bases. Germline CDR1 and CDR2: MNHNS and SASEGT. The CDR3 covers 15 residues. V gave up 1 base and J gave up 3 bases; unmatched junction bases: 0. In nucleotides, the CDR3 is TGTGCCAGCAGTGAAGGGACAGGGGGCTACAATGAGCAGTTCTTC. Translating it yields CASSEGTGGYNEQFF.

This clonotype was counted at least ten times. The rearrangement links TRBV24-1 to TRBJ2-7; possibly TRBD1 for D (6 bases). Deletions cut 2 bases from V and 2 bases from J, with 15 bases between. Looked up from germline, CDR1 is KGHDR and CDR2 is SFDVKD. The CDR3 runs to 16 residues. The chain's CDR3 is CATSDSFGTPTYEQYF. CDR3 nucleotide sequence: TGTGCCACCAGTGATTCGTTCGGGACACCAACCTACGAGCAGTACTTC.

This clonotype was detected ten times or more. The rearrangement joins TRBV19 to TRBJ2-1; D possibly uses TRBD1 or TRBD2 (5 bases each). The CDR3 length is 14 residues. V was trimmed by 6 bases and J by 2 bases, leaving 11 bases between them. Germline V gene data show CDR1 as LNHDA and CDR2 as SQIVND (reference sequence). The CDR3 bases are TGTGCCAGTAGCCCGGGACCGGCCTACAATGAGCAGTTCTTC. Its protein is CASSPGPAYNEQFF. The whole variable domain, filled in from reference TRBV19 and TRBJ2-1, reads DGGITQSPKYLFRKEGQNVTLSCEQNLNHDAMYWYRQDPGQGLRLIYYSQIVNDFQKGDIAEGYSVSREKKESFPLTVTSAQKNPTAFYLCASSPGPAYNEQFFGPGTRLTVL.

This clonotype was detected many times. For the CDR3, the DNA is TGTGCCTGGATCCCAGGGCCGACCCAGGGGACTGAAGCTTTCTTT. Protein: CAWIPGPTQGTEAFF. The chain links TRBV30 to TRBJ1-1, with a possible D match to TRBD1 (6 bases). The germline V and J ends were trimmed by 4 bases and 5 bases, with 20 bases remaining between them. The germline V gene has CDR1 GTSNPN and CDR2 SVGIG (reference sequence). The CDR3 covers 15 residues. Using reference TRBV30 and TRBJ1-1 for the parts outside the CDR3, the full variable domain is SQTIHQWPATLVQPVGSPLSLECTVEGTSNPNLYWYRQAAGRGLQLLFYSVGIGQISSEVPQNLSASRPQDRQFILSSKKLLLSDSGFYLCAWIPGPTQGTEAFFGQGTRLTVV.